These 10 T cell receptor beta chains came from one sample sequenced in a study of chemoradiotherapy in HPV16-positive cancers. TCRdb keeps only in-frame clones here, not all; method: immunoSEQ multiplex PCR. The table has fewer than 20,000 clones, about three quarters seen once. The sequenced sample was tumor tissue, obtained from a patient who underwent chemoradiotherapy. These receptors all come from a human donor with HPV-associated anogenital cancer.

The chain recombines TRBV2 with TRBJ2-7; the D gene is possibly TRBD1 (5 bases). In germline, CDR1 is SNHLY, CDR2 FYNNEI. The CDR3 extends over 14 amino acids. V dropped 4 bases and J dropped 3 bases, with 13 bases sitting between them. This CDR3 reads CASSVVGQGYEQYF. CDR3 DNA sequence: TGTGCCAGCAGTGTGGTAGGTCAGGGCTACGAGCAGTACTTC.

The chain uses TRBV6-5 and TRBJ1-1; D possibly corresponds to TRBD1 (6 bases). This CDR3 spans 16 amino acids. In germline, CDR1 is MNHEY, CDR2 SVGAGI. The germline V and J ends were trimmed by 1 base and 1 base, with 13 bases remaining between them. The CDR3 sequence: CASSYLFRGGNTEAFF. For the CDR3, the DNA is TGTGCCAGCAGTTACTTGTTCAGGGGAGGGAACACTGAAGCTTTCTTT.

The V call is TRBV5-6, the J call TRBJ1-1; TRBD1 might be the D (5 bases). The CDR3 covers 12 residues. Germline CDR1 is SGHDT and CDR2 is YYEEEE. The ends were cut back, 4 bases at V and 8 bases at J, with 12 bases in the middle. Here the CDR3 DNA reads TGTGCCAGCAGCCGAATTCAGGGCGAAGCTTTCTTT. It specifies CASSRIQGEAFF.

The chain has TRBV11-1 and TRBJ2-2; D is perhaps TRBD1 or TRBD2 (5 bases each). From germline, CDR1 is SGHAT and CDR2 FQDESV (reference sequence). Trimming stripped 8 bases from V and 7 bases from J, with 17 bases between. CDR3 length: 14 amino acids. In nucleotides, the CDR3 is TGTGCCAGCCGGGCAAGGGGAGAAGGCGGGGAGCTGTTTTTT. Its translation: CASRARGEGGELFF.

This clone was seen more than once but under ten times. V and J are TRBV11-2 and TRBJ1-5; D is unresolved. The CDR3 loop spans 15 amino acids. The V gene's germline CDR1 is SGHAT and CDR2 FQNNGV. The V end was cut by 2 bases, the J end by 0 bases, with 8 bases between. The CDR3 reads CASSLSGYSNQPQHF. The CDR3 DNA follows: TGTGCCAGCAGCTTATCGGGTTATAGCAATCAGCCCCAGCATTTT.

V gene TRBV19 combines with J gene TRBJ1-5, with D perhaps TRBD1 (5 bases). CDR1 is LNHDA, CDR2 SQIVND, per germline (reference sequence). The CDR3 spans 15 residues. V was clipped by 5 bases and J by 4 bases, with 15 bases between them. DNA for the CDR3: TGTGCCAGTAGTCTCACCACAGGTAGTAATCAGCCCCAGCATTTT. It encodes CASSLTTGSNQPQHF. The whole variable domain, filled in from reference TRBV19 and TRBJ1-5, reads DGGITQSPKYLFRKEGQNVTLSCEQNLNHDAMYWYRQDPGQGLRLIYYSQIVNDFQKGDIAEGYSVSREKKESFPLTVTSAQKNPTAFYLCASSLTTGSNQPQHFGDGTRLSIL.

The chain has TRBV30 and TRBJ2-5; a possible D gene is TRBD2 (6 bases). Germline V gives CDR1 GTSNPN, CDR2 SVGIG (reference sequence). The V gene lost 3 bases and the J gene lost 1 base, with 12 bases spanning the gap. The CDR3 consists of 14 residues. Here the CDR3 DNA reads TGTGCCTGGAGGAGCGGAGGGCCCCAAGAGACCCAGTACTTC. Its translation is CAWRSGGPQETQYF.

The chain joins TRBV5-8 to TRBJ2-7, with D maybe TRBD1 (6 bases). Trimming pared 0 bases from V and 2 bases from J, leaving 9 bases between. Germline loops: CDR1 SGHTS, CDR2 YDEGEE. The CDR3 is 14 amino acids. CDR3 sequence: CASSLVTGTYEQYF. The CDR3 DNA sequence: TGTGCCAGCAGCTTGGTAACAGGGACCTACGAGCAGTACTTC.

V and J are TRBV27 and TRBJ2-7, with D maybe TRBD1 (6 bases). Germline CDR1 is MNHEY and CDR2 is SMNVEV (reference sequence). This CDR3 is built from 14 residues. V gave up 2 bases and J gave up 4 bases, with 12 bases separating them. For the CDR3, the DNA is TGTGCCAGCAGTTTAACCTGGGACACTTACGAGCAGTACTTC. This codes for CASSLTWDTYEQYF.

CDR3 sequence reads: CASSATGVEQFF. The CDR3 coding sequence is TGTGCCAGCAGCGCGACAGGGGTTGAGCAGTTCTTC. The gene calls are TRBV9 and TRBJ2-1, with 8 bases aligning to TRBD1. Germline V lookup: CDR1 SGDLS, CDR2 YYNGEE. The CDR3 loop spans 12 amino acids. V lost 3 bases and J lost 9; bases outside the gene matches: 2.